This TCR beta chain was recovered during a study of low-dose radiotherapy and immunotherapy resistance in tumors. In the study overall: While receiving nivolumab 240 mg every two weeks, patients also received ipilimumab 1 mg/kg every six weeks, both intravenously.

The CDR3 runs 14 residues. V was cut by 8 bases and J by 7 bases, with 21 bases left in between. Germline V lookup: CDR1 SGHTA, CDR2 FQGNSA. The sample's time point: before trial treatment. Ipilimumab, nivolumab, aspirin, low-dose cyclophosphamide and low-dose radiotherapy were administered to donors. Covering alpha and beta chains, TRAV- and TRBV-specific primers were used for the first-strand cDNA. The authors ran 20 PCR cycles to amplify TCRs with a constant-region primer and V-primer adapter. mRNA, after isolation, was amplified by in vitro transcription. TCRdb recomputed calls from the reads with MiXCR, one row per CDR3 protein. The sample has some 60,000 distinct CDR3 sequences; approximately 25% are singletons. As to this clonotype: A far larger clone is just one base off, so this is likely a read error.

The material was PBMCs, obtained before treatment. The clonotype originates from a male donor with rectosigmoid adenocarcinoma. The V and J genes are TRBV7-2 and TRBJ2-7; a possible D gene is TRBD2 (6 bases). The CDR3 spells CASALWGVRNEQYF. In DNA form, the CDR3 reads TGTGCCAGCGCCCTTTGGGGGGTACGAAATGAGCAGTACTTC.